These T cell receptor beta chains were read from a single sample in a study of T-cell memory formation after mild COVID-19. Using its own MiXCR run on the 5' RACE reads, TCRdb lists one record per CDR3 protein. The sample yields hundreds of thousands of distinct CDR3 sequences, under 20% seen once. The sequencing sample was made of PBMCs or a T cell subset sorted from them (not recorded which). The receptors were gathered from an adult woman who had mild COVID-19 (a few samples of this study predate the infection). Cell type and time point are not known. Each CDR3 is given with its conserved first and last residue. The D gene is left open where the match is weak. A row's size may be missing; if present it is once, few, many or a size class.

TRBJ1-4,few,TRBV7-4,.,CASTVMGHNEKLFF,TGTGCCAGCACCGTAATGGGACACAATGAAAAACTGTTTTTT
TRBJ2-1,.,TRBV9,.,CASSASPGNEQFF,TGTGCCAGCAGCGCGAGCCCCGGTAATGAGCAGTTCTTC
TRBJ1-1,.,TRBV12-3/TRBV12-4,TRBD1,CASSFTIRQGNTEAFF,TGTGCCAGCAGTTTTACGATCCGACAGGGAAACACTGAAGCTTTCTTT
TRBJ2-7,few,TRBV11-2,.,CASSLLRGVKNYEQYF,TGTGCCAGCAGCCTCCTAAGGGGAGTAAAAAACTACGAGCAGTACTTC
TRBJ2-7,.,TRBV7-2,.,CASSLSGHSGLYEQYF,TGTGCCAGCAGCTTATCCGGACACTCTGGCCTCTACGAGCAGTACTTC
TRBJ2-2,few,TRBV30,.,CAWMEGGTGELFF,TGTGCCTGGATGGAGGGAGGTACCGGGGAGCTGTTTTTT
TRBJ2-7,.,TRBV20-1,.,CSARKAGWYEQYF,TGCAGTGCTAGGAAGGCGGGATGGTACGAGCAGTACTTC
TRBJ2-2,once,TRBV5-1,.,CASSRTGGDRTGELFF,TGCGCCAGCAGCCGTACCGGGGGAGATCGGACCGGGGAGCTGTTTTTT
TRBJ2-4,few,TRBV3-1,.,CASSQDQYGSKNIQYF,TGTGCCAGCAGCCAAGATCAGTACGGATCCAAAAACATTCAGTACTTC
TRBJ2-1,few,TRBV25-1,.,CATNYPGRNEQFF,TGTGCGACTAATTACCCAGGGAGAAATGAGCAGTTCTTC
TRBJ2-5,.,TRBV29-1,.,CSVEAGIETQYF,TGCAGCGTTGAAGCGGGGATAGAGACCCAGTACTTC
TRBJ2-1,few,TRBV15,.,CATSRDKSGPYNEQFF,TGTGCCACCAGCAGAGATAAGAGCGGTCCATACAATGAGCAGTTCTTC
TRBJ1-1,few,TRBV6-2/TRBV6-3,.,CASSSLLGTTEAFF,TGTGCCAGCAGTTCGCTTTTGGGGACCACTGAAGCTTTCTTT
TRBJ2-2,.,TRBV7-2,.,CASSTGLFTGELFF,TGTGCCAGCAGCACCGGCCTGTTCACCGGGGAGCTGTTTTTT
TRBJ2-1,many,TRBV5-5,.,CASSGWEVDNEQFF,TGTGCCAGCAGCGGATGGGAGGTTGACAATGAGCAGTTCTTC
TRBJ2-1,.,TRBV7-9,.,CASSPGGGQFF,TGTGCCAGCAGCCCCGGAGGGGGACAGTTCTTC
TRBJ2-4,few,TRBV20-1,.,CSATDGGGYIQYF,TGCAGTGCTACCGACGGGGGTGGTTACATTCAGTACTTC